Listed here is a single TCR beta chain. In the study's own analysis: Estimation of nucleated cell counts relied on the amplification of reference gene primers. Libraries were prepared by immunoSEQ multiplex PCR; TCRdb keeps only in-frame clonotypes and omits some of them. The DNA was the basis for D and trimming; V, J and clone size are from that table. Of approximately 350,000 clones listed, about 89% are singletons. Seattle enrolled patients during active infection and tracked them longitudinally. These data originate in a study of blood T cell repertoires in COVID-19. Study background: From T cells, B-cell-depleted T cells, or PBMCs came the material, which was cDNA or gDNA.

The CDR3 is 16 residues long. Germline values: CDR1 SGHRS, CDR2 YFSETQ. V lost 4 bases, J lost 2 bases, and 6 bases stayed unmatched. The V call is TRBV5-1, the J call TRBJ2-5, with 12 bases aligning to TRBD2. This TCR came from a woman younger than 45 with COVID-19, enrolled during active disease. The sequenced material came from peripheral blood. CDR3 sequence reads: CASSPGLAGRQETQYF. As DNA, the CDR3 is TGCGCCAGCAGCCCTGGACTAGCGGGACGACAAGAGACCCAGTACTTC. Complete variable domain (other parts from reference TRBV5-1 and TRBJ2-5): KAGVTQTPRYLIKTRGQQVTLSCSPISGHRSVSWYQQTPGQGLQFLFEYFSETQRNKGNFPGRFSGRQFSNSRSEMNVSTLELGDSALYLCASSPGLAGRQETQYFGPGTRLLVL.